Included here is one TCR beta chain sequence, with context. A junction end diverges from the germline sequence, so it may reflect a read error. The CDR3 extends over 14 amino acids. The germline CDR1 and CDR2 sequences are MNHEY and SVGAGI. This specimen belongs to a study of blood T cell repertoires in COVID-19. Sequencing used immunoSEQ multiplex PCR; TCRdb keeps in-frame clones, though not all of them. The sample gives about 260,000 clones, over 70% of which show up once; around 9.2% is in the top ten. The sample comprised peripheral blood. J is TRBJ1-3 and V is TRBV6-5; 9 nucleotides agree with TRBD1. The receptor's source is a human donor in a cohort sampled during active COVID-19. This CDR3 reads CACSRTGVGSTIYF. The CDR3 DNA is TGTGCCTGCTCCCGGACAGGGGTTGGAAGCACCATATATTTT.